This T cell receptor beta chain is drawn from a study of vaccination effects on CD4 cells after COVID-19. Study as a whole: Every participant took two doses of the BNT162b2 or mRNA-1273 vaccine.

The protocol was immunoSEQ multiplex PCR, while the TCRdb copy is restricted to in-frame clones and leaves out a portion. The sample has tens of thousands of clones, 65% to 75% seen once. The ends were cut back, 3 bases at V and 8 bases at J, with 7 bases in the middle. Germline V gives CDR1 GTSNPN, CDR2 SVGIG (reference sequence). The length of the CDR3 is 11 residues. Findings and caveats of the study: Common cold coronaviruses were cross-recognized by only 1 of 255 vaccine-induced clones in healthy vaccinees. A shortage of convalescent patients and an absence of early post-infection timepoints characterized the study.

Before sequencing took place, the ViraFEST assay used viral peptide pools to expand antigen-specific CD4+ T cells. Subsequent to 10 days of culture, CD4+ T cells were isolated. Recipients of the vaccine had no prior SARS-CoV-2 infection and negative nucleocapsid antibodies. Cultures received IL-2 medium that replaced half the medium on days 3 and 7. Notes on this clone: Antigen unknown.

V gene TRBV30 combines with J gene TRBJ1-4; D is uncertain. The source material was CD4+ T cells from PBMCs cultured with HCoV-NL63 spike peptides, sampled before COVID-19 vaccination. The sequence was collected from a human donor who received a COVID-19 vaccine. DNA for the CDR3: TGTGCCTGGAGGTTTGGGGAAAAACTGTTTTTT. Translating gives CAWRFGEKLFF.